The 30 T cell receptor beta chains reported below all come from one sample, sequenced in a study of T cell changes during pregnancy in multiple sclerosis. TCRdb's copy holds only in-frame clones and misses some; the assay was immunoSEQ multiplex PCR. This table holds 70,000 to 100,000 clones, approximately 94% found once. The sequences come from peripheral blood, collected in the third trimester of pregnancy. The receptors here all came from a female donor with multiple sclerosis, enrolled in a pregnancy study.

The V and J genes are TRBV27 and TRBJ2-7; 7 bases match TRBD1. This CDR3 has 16 residues. Germline V gene lookup returns CDR1 MNHEY and CDR2 SMNVEV (reference sequence). Trimming at V came to 3 bases and at J to 1 base, leaving 9 bases not matched to a gene. The DNA of the CDR3 is TGTGCCAGCAGTTTCTCCGCCGGGACAGTTTCCTACGAGCAGTACTTC. Protein product: CASSFSAGTVSYEQYF.

This rearrangement joins TRBV5-6 to TRBJ1-5; 7 nucleotides align to TRBD1. J lost 4 bases, V lost 4 bases, and 11 bases had no gene match. The CDR3 length is 16 residues. Looked up from germline, CDR1 is SGHDT and CDR2 is YYEEEE. Here the CDR3 reads CASSKSLGQWNQPQHF. The CDR3 DNA is TGTGCCAGCAGCAAGTCCCTGGGACAGTGGAATCAGCCCCAGCATTTT.

Remarks on this clone: A junction boundary mismatches the germline segment, possibly from a read error. The chain is built from TRBV7-9 and TRBJ2-1, with 7 bases fitting TRBD1. CDR3 length equals 12 residues. Per germline, CDR1 SEHNR and CDR2 FQNEAQ (reference sequence). The CDR3 region has the DNA TGTGCCAGCAGCCCCGGCCGACAGGGTAGTCTCTTC. It encodes CASSPGRQGSLF.

A single count supports this clone. The chain carries TRBV2 and TRBJ2-1; D may be TRBD1 (6 bases). Trimming removed 1 base from V and 7 bases from J, with 14 bases in between. This CDR3 comprises 15 residues. Germline-derived CDR1 and CDR2 are SNHLY and FYNNEI. CDR3 amino acids: CASSEEQGVVNEQFF. CDR3 in DNA: TGTGCCAGCAGTGAAGAACAGGGAGTGGTAAATGAGCAGTTCTTC.

This clone was seen only once. The chain carries TRBV4-1 and TRBJ2-3, with D perhaps matching TRBD1 (7 bases). V was cut by 1 base and J by 2 bases, with 10 bases left in between. The CDR3 is 15 amino acids. Germline CDR1 reads MGHRA; CDR2 reads YSYEKL. CDR3 in amino acids: CASSQGRGPTDTQYF. The CDR3 DNA sequence: TGCGCCAGCAGCCAAGGGAGGGGGCCCACAGATACGCAGTATTTT.

The rearrangement links TRBV9 to TRBJ2-3, with a weak D call TRBD2 (6 bases). From germline, CDR1 is SGDLS and CDR2 YYNGEE. Trimming took 0 bases from V and 2 from J, leaving 13 bases between them. The CDR3 extends over 16 amino acids. The CDR3 spells CASSVETGTVTDTQYF. The CDR3 region has the DNA TGTGCCAGCAGCGTAGAGACCGGGACTGTCACAGATACGCAGTATTTT.

With respect to this clone: One junction end does not reproduce the germline sequence, and a read error may be involved. CDR3 loop: CASSLAGLAGGETQYF. In DNA, the CDR3 is TGTGCTAGCAGCTTAGCAGGACTAGCGGGGGGAGAGACCCAGTACTTC. The chain couples TRBV7-7 to TRBJ2-5; TRBD2 aligns across 14 bases. Germline CDR1 is SSHAT and CDR2 is FNYEAQ (reference sequence). The CDR3 runs 16 residues.

V gene TRBV28 combines with J gene TRBJ1-5; no definite D call. Trimming removed 5 bases from V and 6 bases from J, with 14 bases in between. This CDR3 comprises 14 residues. The germline V gene has CDR1 MDHEN and CDR2 SYDVKM. The DNA for the CDR3 is TGTGCCAGCAGTCCTACCTCCCCGGGTCAGCCCCAGCATTTT. Translation gives CASSPTSPGQPQHF.

V gene TRBV6-1 combines with J gene TRBJ2-7; 10 bases match TRBD2. The germline V gene has CDR1 MNHNS and CDR2 SASEGT. The length of the CDR3 is 12 residues. Unmatched junction bases numbered 2, after V lost 6 bases and J lost 6 bases. Here the CDR3 reads CASRASGSEQYF. CDR3 coding DNA: TGTGCCAGCAGGGCTAGCGGGAGCGAGCAGTACTTC.

The J gene is TRBJ2-2, the V gene TRBV28; D uncertain. The CDR3 covers 12 residues. The V gene's germline CDR1 is MDHEN and CDR2 SYDVKM. Trimming stripped 3 bases from V and 6 bases from J, with 5 bases between. The CDR3 DNA reads TGTGCCAGCAGTTTTTCGGCCGGGGAGCTGTTTTTT. The encoded protein is CASSFSAGELFF.

This clone was counted only a few times. This rearrangement joins TRBV27 to TRBJ1-5, with D perhaps matching TRBD1 (5 bases). There are 15 residues in the CDR3. CDR1 is MNHEY, CDR2 SMNVEV, per germline (reference sequence). V dropped 3 bases and J dropped 7 bases, with 16 bases sitting between them. CDR3 sequence: CASSFAGGSPQPQHF. CDR3 DNA sequence: TGTGCCAGCAGTTTCGCGGGGGGTTCCCCCCAGCCCCAGCATTTT.

The chain combines TRBV7-8 with TRBJ2-7; no clear D. This CDR3 comprises 15 residues. Looked up from germline, CDR1 is SGHVS and CDR2 is FQNEAQ. Deletions cut 1 base from V and 6 bases from J, with 16 bases between. The CDR3 sequence: CASSLDESSPREQYF. CDR3 bases: TGTGCCAGCAGCTTAGACGAGAGTTCGCCCCGCGAGCAGTACTTC.

V and J are TRBV7-9 and TRBJ2-5; D possibly corresponds to TRBD2 (5 bases). The CDR3 consists of 14 residues. V was clipped by 0 bases and J by 3 bases, with 8 bases between them. Germline V gives CDR1 SEHNR, CDR2 FQNEAQ (reference sequence). The CDR3 reads CASSLALREETQYF. In nucleotides, the CDR3 is TGTGCCAGCAGCTTAGCGCTGAGGGAAGAGACCCAGTACTTC.

This clone is a singleton in its sample. The genes are TRBV29-1 and TRBJ2-3; possibly TRBD2 for D (6 bases). The CDR3 length is 13 residues. The ends were cut back, 4 bases at V and 2 bases at J, with 10 bases in the middle. Germline V CDR1 and CDR2: SQVTM, ANQGSEA. The CDR3 spells CSVVGGNTDTQYF. The CDR3 DNA is TGCAGCGTTGTGGGCGGGAACACAGATACGCAGTATTTT.

The V call is TRBV6-5, the J call TRBJ2-1; TRBD2 might be the D (6 bases). Trimming shortened V by 5 bases and J by 1 base, and 12 bases separated the two germline ends. CDR1 is MNHEY and CDR2 is SVGAGI in the germline V gene. This CDR3 is built from 15 residues. The CDR3 nucleotides are TGTGCCAGCAGTGTTAGCGGTAGGTCCTACAATGAGCAGTTCTTC. It yields the protein CASSVSGRSYNEQFF.

The chain joins TRBV15 to TRBJ2-7, with 9 nucleotides matching TRBD1. The CDR3 is 15 residues long. V trimming: 3 bases; J trimming: 2 bases; junction bases outside the gene matches: 5. Germline CDR1 reads LNHNV; CDR2 reads YYDKDF (reference sequence). For the CDR3, the DNA is TGTGCCACCAGCAGGAGTCGGACAGGGGCCTACGAGCAGTACTTC. This codes for CATSRSRTGAYEQYF.

The chain employs TRBV5-6 and TRBJ2-1, with D perhaps matching TRBD2 (5 bases). Germline V lookup: CDR1 SGHDT, CDR2 YYEEEE. The CDR3 contains 13 residues. With 0 bases removed from V and 6 bases from J, the gap between germline ends came to 7 bases. The CDR3 coding sequence is TGTGCCAGCAGCTTGGTTCGGGGCAATGAGCAGTTCTTC. Residues: CASSLVRGNEQFF. The complete variable domain, with remaining parts taken from reference TRBV5-6 and TRBJ2-1, reads DAGVTQSPTHLIKTRGQQVTLRCSPKSGHDTVSWYQQALGQGPQFIFQYYEEEERQRGNFPDRFSGHQFPNYSSELNVNALLLGDSALYLCASSLVRGNEQFFGPGTRLTVL.

The V call is TRBV28, the J call TRBJ1-2; D gene unclear. Germline lookup yields CDR1 MDHEN and CDR2 SYDVKM. The CDR3 spans 13 residues. Trimming took off 3 bases at V and 4 bases at J, with 9 bases between the two ends. CDR3 amino acids: CASSLGTLYGYTF. In DNA form, the CDR3 reads TGTGCCAGCAGTTTGGGCACCCTCTATGGCTACACCTTC.

The chain is built from TRBV5-1 and TRBJ2-2; D unclear. CDR3 size: 12 residues. V dropped 2 bases and J dropped 6 bases, with 5 bases sitting between them. Looked up from germline, CDR1 is SGHRS and CDR2 is YFSETQ. The CDR3 sequence is CASSFPAGELFF. As DNA, the CDR3 is TGCGCCAGCAGCTTTCCGGCCGGGGAGCTGTTTTTT.

This clone was observed once. This chain connects TRBV6-5 to TRBJ2-7; TRBD1 matches at 7 bases. Trimming cost V 0 bases and J 5 bases; bases outside gene matches: 4. The CDR3 extends over 14 amino acids. Germline-derived CDR1 and CDR2 are MNHEY and SVGAGI. The CDR3 nucleotides read TGTGCCAGCAGTTACTCGGGGCAGGGGGACGAGCAGTACTTC. It specifies CASSYSGQGDEQYF.

The V and J genes are TRBV4-2 and TRBJ2-7, with TRBD2 as a possible D gene (6 bases). This CDR3 spans 15 amino acids. Germline assignment: CDR1 LGHNA and CDR2 YNFKEQ. V lost 5 bases and J lost 2, with 16 bases in between. The CDR3 coding sequence is TGTGCCAGCAGCGGGCTTCGCGGGAACCCCTACGAGCAGTACTTC. Protein sequence: CASSGLRGNPYEQYF.

This clone was recorded once. V is TRBV27 and J is TRBJ2-5; the D gene is possibly TRBD2 (6 bases). Trimming removed 0 bases from V and 4 bases from J, with 12 bases in between. This CDR3 spans 15 amino acids. Looked up from germline, CDR1 is MNHEY and CDR2 is SMNVEV (reference sequence). The CDR3 nucleotides are TGTGCCAGCAGTTTATCCGGGGCCGGGGGAGAGACCCAGTACTTC. Its protein product is CASSLSGAGGETQYF.

As to this clone: It may be a read error: a sequence one base away is much more abundant. Other DNA sequences of this sample code for an identical CDR3. The CDR3 DNA reads TGCGCCAGCAGCCAATCAGGGGGACAAGAAACCCAGTACTTC. Encoded protein: CASSQSGGQETQYF. The V gene is TRBV4-1, the J gene TRBJ2-5; 7 positions match TRBD1. The germline CDR1 and CDR2 sequences are MGHRA and YSYEKL. The CDR3 has 14 amino acids.

The count of this clone is one. The J gene is TRBJ2-7, the V gene TRBV27; tentative D call: TRBD2 (5 bases). The CDR3 has 13 residues. V was pared by 3 bases and J by 6 bases, with 12 bases between. CDR1 is MNHEY and CDR2 is SMNVEV in the germline V gene (reference sequence). Here the CDR3 DNA reads TGTGCCAGCAGTTTGACGGGGTTGGGCGAGCAGTACTTC. It yields the protein CASSLTGLGEQYF.

J is TRBJ2-2 and V is TRBV7-9, with a weak D call TRBD1 (5 bases). Trimming took 5 bases from V and 5 from J, leaving 12 bases between them. Per germline, CDR1 SEHNR and CDR2 FQNEAQ (reference sequence). The CDR3 is made up of 14 amino acids. CDR3 residues: CASSPQTVTGELFF. The CDR3 bases are TGTGCCAGCAGCCCCCAGACAGTTACCGGGGAGCTGTTTTTT.

This clone occurred once. The chain joins TRBV30 to TRBJ2-3; D is unclear. The CDR3 covers 11 residues. In germline, CDR1 is GTSNPN, CDR2 SVGIG (reference sequence). V was cut by 4 bases and J by 2 bases, with 4 bases left in between. The CDR3 nucleotides read TGTGCCTGGACCCACACAGATACGCAGTATTTT. It specifies CAWTHTDTQYF.

The rearrangement joins TRBV15 to TRBJ2-7; 9 bases fit TRBD2. This CDR3 region has 15 residues. J was trimmed by 5 bases and V by 0 bases; bases with no gene match: 5. Germline assignment: CDR1 LNHNV and CDR2 YYDKDF (reference sequence). The CDR3 here is CATSREREGHDEQYF. CDR3 coding DNA: TGTGCCACCAGCAGAGAGCGGGAGGGCCATGACGAGCAGTACTTC.

The V and J genes are TRBV13 and TRBJ2-3; D is uncertain. The CDR3 runs 14 residues. Between the trimmed V and J ends, which lost 3 bases and 4 bases, there was a span of 11 bases. Germline V CDR1 and CDR2: PRHDT, FYEKMQ (reference sequence). CDR3 region: CASSFASSADTQYF. CDR3 nucleotides: TGTGCCAGCAGCTTCGCGTCCTCGGCAGATACGCAGTATTTT.

The CDR3 spells CASSFSSDRGLYNEQFF. The DNA for the CDR3 is TGTGCCAGCAGTTTTTCCTCCGACAGGGGGCTTTACAATGAGCAGTTCTTC. This chain links TRBV27 with TRBJ2-1, with 10 bases fitting TRBD1. The CDR3 covers 17 residues. V lost 3 bases to trimming and J lost 4 bases; unmatched junction nucleotides: 9. The V gene's germline CDR1 is MNHEY and CDR2 SMNVEV (reference sequence).

The chain employs TRBV29-1 and TRBJ2-1, with 9 bases that match TRBD2. V gave up 6 bases and J gave up 4 bases; unmatched junction bases: 4. Germline CDR1 SQVTM, CDR2 ANQGSEA. The CDR3 totals 13 residues. CDR3 DNA: TGCAGCGTCAGCGGGAGGACTTACAATGAGCAGTTCTTC. It encodes CSVSGRTYNEQFF.